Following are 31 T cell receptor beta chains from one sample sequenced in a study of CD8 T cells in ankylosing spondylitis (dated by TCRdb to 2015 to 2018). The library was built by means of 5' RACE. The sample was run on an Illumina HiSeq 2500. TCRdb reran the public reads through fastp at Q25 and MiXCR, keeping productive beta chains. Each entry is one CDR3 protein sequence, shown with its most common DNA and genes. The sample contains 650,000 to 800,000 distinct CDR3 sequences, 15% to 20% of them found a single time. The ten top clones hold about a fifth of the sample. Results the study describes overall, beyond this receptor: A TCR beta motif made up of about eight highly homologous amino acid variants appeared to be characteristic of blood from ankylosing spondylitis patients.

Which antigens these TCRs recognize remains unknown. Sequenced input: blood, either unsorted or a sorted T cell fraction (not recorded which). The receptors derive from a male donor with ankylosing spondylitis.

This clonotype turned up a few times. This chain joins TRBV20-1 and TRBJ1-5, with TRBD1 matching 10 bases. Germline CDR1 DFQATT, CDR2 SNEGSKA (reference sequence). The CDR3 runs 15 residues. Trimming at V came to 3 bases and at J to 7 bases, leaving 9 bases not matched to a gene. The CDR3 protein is CSARKGQGIYQPQHF. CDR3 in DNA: TGCAGTGCTAGGAAGGGACAGGGGATTTACCAGCCCCAGCATTTT.

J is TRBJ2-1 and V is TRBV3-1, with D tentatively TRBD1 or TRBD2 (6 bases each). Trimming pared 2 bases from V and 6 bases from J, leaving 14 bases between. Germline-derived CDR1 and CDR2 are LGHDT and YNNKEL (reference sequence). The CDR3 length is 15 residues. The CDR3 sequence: CASSQQPGAPNEQFF. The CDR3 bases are TGTGCCAGCAGCCAACAACCGGGGGCCCCCAATGAGCAGTTCTTC.

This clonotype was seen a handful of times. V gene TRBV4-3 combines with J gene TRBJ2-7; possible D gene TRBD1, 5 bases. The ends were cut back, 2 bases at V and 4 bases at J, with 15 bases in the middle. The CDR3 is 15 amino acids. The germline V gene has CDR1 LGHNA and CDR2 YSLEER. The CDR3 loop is CASSQYYFQGYEQYF. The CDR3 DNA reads TGCGCCAGCAGCCAATACTACTTTCAGGGATACGAGCAGTACTTC.

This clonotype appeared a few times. In DNA form, the CDR3 reads TGTGCCAGCAGTGAATGGGGAACTTCACACGAGCAGTACTTC. The encoded protein is CASSEWGTSHEQYF. The V call is TRBV25-1, the J call TRBJ2-7, with unresolved D. The CDR3 is made up of 14 amino acids. V lost 1 base to trimming and J lost 5 bases, with 12 bases between them. Germline assignment: CDR1 MGHDK and CDR2 SYGVNS.

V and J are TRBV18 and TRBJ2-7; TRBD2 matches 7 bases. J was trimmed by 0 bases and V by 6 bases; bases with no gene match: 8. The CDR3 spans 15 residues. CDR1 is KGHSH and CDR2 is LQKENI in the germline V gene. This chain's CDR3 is CASSHLAVSSYEQYF. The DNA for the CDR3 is TGTGCCAGCTCTCACCTAGCGGTGAGCTCCTACGAGCAGTACTTC.

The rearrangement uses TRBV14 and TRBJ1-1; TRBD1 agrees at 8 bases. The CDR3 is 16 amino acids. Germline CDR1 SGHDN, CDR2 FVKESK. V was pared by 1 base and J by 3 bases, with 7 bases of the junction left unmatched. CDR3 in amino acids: CASSQGGQGLYTEAFF. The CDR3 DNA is TGTGCCAGCAGCCAAGGCGGACAGGGTTTGTACACTGAAGCTTTCTTT.

The CDR3 loop reads CASSLYLAGGLYEQYF. The CDR3 DNA sequence: TGTGCCAGCAGTTTATATCTAGCGGGAGGCCTCTACGAGCAGTACTTC. The chain recombines TRBV28 with TRBJ2-7, with TRBD2 matching over 11 bases. Germline V CDR1 and CDR2: MDHEN, SYDVKM. V lost 1 base and J lost 3; bases outside the gene matches: 5. This CDR3 spans 16 amino acids.

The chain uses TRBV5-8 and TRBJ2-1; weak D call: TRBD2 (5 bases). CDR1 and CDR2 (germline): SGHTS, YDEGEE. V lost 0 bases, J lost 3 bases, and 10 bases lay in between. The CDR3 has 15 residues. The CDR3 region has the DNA TGTGCCAGCAGCTTGGCTTCTAGCTTCTACAATGAGCAGTTCTTC. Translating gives CASSLASSFYNEQFF.

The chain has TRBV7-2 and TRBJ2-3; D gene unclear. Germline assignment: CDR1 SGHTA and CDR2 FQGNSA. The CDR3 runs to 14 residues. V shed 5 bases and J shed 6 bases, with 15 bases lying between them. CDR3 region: CASSPHRLGDTQYF. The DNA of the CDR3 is TGTGCCAGCAGCCCTCACCGCCTAGGGGATACGCAGTATTTT. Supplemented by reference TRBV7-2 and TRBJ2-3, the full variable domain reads GAGVSQSPSNKVTEKGKDVELRCDPISGHTALYWYRQSLGQGLEFLIYFQGNSAPDKSGLPSDRFSAERTGGSVSTLTIQRTQQEDSAVYLCASSPHRLGDTQYFGPGTRLTVL.

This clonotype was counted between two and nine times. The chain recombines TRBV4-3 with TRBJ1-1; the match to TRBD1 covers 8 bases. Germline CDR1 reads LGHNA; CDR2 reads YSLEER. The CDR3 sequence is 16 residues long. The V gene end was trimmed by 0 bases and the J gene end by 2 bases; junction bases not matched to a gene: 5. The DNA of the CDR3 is TGCGCCAGCAGCCAAGATGCAGGGGGCGTAAACACTGAAGCTTTCTTT. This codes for CASSQDAGGVNTEAFF.

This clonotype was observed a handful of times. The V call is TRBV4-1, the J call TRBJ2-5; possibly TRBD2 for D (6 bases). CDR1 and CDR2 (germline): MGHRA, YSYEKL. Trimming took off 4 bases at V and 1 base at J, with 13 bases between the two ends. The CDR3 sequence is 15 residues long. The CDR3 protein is CASSPSPGLQETQYF. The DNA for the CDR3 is TGCGCCAGCAGCCCGTCCCCGGGACTCCAAGAGACCCAGTACTTC.

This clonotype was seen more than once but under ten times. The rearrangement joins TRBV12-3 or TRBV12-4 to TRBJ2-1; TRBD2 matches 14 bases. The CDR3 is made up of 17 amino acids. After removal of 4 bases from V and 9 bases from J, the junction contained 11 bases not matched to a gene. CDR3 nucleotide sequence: TGTGCCAGCAGTTCCGCCGGGACTAGCGGGAGCTCTCTTGAGCAGTTCTTC. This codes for CASSSAGTSGSSLEQFF.

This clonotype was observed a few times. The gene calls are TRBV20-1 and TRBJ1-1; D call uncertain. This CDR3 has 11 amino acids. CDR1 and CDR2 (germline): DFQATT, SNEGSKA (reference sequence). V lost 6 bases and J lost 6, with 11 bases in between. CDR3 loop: CSAKTRAEAFF. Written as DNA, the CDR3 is TGCAGTGCCAAGACACGGGCTGAAGCTTTCTTT.

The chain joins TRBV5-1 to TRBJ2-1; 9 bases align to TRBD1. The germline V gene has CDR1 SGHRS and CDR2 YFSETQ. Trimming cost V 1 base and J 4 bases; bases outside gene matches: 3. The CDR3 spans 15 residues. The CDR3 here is CASSLIGTGYNEQFF. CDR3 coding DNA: TGCGCCAGCAGCTTGATCGGGACAGGGTACAATGAGCAGTTCTTC.

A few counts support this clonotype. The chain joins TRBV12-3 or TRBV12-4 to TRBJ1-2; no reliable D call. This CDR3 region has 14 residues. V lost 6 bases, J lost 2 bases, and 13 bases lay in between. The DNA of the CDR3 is TGTGCCAGCAGAAGCCCTGGACCCAACTATGGCTACACCTTC. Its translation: CASRSPGPNYGYTF.

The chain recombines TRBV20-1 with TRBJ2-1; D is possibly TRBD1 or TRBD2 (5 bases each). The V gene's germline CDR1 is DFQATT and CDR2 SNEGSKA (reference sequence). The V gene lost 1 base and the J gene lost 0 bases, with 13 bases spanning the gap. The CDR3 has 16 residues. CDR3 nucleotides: TGCAGTGCTAGAGTATGGGACCTAAACTCCTACAATGAGCAGTTCTTC. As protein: CSARVWDLNSYNEQFF.

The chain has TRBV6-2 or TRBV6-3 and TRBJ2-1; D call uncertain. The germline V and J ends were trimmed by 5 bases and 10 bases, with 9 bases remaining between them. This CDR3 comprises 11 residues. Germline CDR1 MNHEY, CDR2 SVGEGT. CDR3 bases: TGTGCCAGCAGTCAGACAAGGGAGCAGTTCTTC. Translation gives CASSQTREQFF.

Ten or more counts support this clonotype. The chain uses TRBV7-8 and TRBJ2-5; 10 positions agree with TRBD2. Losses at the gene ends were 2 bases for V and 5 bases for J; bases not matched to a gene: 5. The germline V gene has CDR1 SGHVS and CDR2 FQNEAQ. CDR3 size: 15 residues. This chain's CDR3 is CASSLLAGEHETQYF. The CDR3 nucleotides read TGTGCCAGCAGCTTACTAGCGGGGGAACATGAGACCCAGTACTTC.

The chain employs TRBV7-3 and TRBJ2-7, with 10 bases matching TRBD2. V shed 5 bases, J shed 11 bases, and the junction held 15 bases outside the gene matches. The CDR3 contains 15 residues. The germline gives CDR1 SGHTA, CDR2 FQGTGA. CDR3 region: CASSQMGASGSQKYF. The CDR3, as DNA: TGTGCCAGCAGCCAAATGGGGGCTAGCGGGAGTCAGAAGTACTTC.

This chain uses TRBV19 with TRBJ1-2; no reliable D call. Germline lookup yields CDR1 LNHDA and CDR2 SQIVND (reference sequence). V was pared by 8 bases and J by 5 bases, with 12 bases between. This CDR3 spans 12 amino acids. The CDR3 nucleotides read TGTGCCAGTCAACGGGCCCCGTATGGCTACACCTTC. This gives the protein CASQRAPYGYTF.

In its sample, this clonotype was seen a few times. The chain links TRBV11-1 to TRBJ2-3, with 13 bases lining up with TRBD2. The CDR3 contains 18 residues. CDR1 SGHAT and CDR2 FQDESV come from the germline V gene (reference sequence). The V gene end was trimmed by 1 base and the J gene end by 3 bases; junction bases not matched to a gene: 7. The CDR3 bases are TGTGCCAGCAGCTTAGTACGACTAGCGGGGGGCCGGACAGATACGCAGTATTTT. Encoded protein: CASSLVRLAGGRTDTQYF.

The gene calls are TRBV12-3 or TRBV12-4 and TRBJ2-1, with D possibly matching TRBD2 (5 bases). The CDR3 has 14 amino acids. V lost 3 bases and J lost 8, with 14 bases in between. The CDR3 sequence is CASSFGIGGHEQFF. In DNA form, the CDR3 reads TGTGCCAGCAGTTTTGGAATAGGAGGACATGAGCAGTTCTTC.

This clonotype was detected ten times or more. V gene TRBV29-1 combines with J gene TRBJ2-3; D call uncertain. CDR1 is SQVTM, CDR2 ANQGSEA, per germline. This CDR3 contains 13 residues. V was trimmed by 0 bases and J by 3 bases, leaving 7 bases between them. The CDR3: CSVEDLMTDTQYF. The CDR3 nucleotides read TGCAGCGTTGAAGATCTGATGACAGATACGCAGTATTTT.

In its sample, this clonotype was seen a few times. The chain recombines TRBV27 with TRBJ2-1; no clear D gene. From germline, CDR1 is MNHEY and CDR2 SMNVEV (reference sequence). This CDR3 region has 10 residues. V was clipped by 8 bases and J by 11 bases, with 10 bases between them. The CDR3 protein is CASGRAKQFF. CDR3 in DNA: TGTGCCAGCGGTCGGGCCAAGCAGTTCTTC.

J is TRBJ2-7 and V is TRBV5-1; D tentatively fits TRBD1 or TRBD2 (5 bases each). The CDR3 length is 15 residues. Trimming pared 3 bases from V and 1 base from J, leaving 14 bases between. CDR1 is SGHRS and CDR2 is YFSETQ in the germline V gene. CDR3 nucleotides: TGCGCCAGCAGCTCTCCTGGGACGGAATCCTACGAGCAGTACTTC. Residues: CASSSPGTESYEQYF.

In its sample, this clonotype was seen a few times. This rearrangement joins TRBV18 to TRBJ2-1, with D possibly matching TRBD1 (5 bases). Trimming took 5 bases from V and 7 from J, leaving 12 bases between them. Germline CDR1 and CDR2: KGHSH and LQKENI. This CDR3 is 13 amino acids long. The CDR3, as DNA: TGTGCCAGCTCAGAGCGACAGCCTAATGAGCAGTTCTTC. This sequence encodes CASSERQPNEQFF.

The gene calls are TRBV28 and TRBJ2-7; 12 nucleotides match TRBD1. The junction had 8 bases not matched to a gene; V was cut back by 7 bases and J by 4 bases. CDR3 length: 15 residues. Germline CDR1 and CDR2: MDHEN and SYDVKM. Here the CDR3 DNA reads TGTGCCAGCACCGACGGGACAGGGGGCTATTACGAGCAGTACTTC. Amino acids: CASTDGTGGYYEQYF.

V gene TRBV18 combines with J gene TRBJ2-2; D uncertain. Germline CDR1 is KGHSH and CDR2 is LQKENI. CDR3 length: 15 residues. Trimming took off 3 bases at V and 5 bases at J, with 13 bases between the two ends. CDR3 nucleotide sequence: TGTGCCAGCTCACCTAGGAACGAGAGGACCGGGGAGCTGTTTTTT. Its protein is CASSPRNERTGELFF.

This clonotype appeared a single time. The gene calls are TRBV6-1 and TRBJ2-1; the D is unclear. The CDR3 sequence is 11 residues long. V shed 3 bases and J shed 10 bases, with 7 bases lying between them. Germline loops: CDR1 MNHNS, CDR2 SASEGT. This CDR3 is CASSEATEQFF. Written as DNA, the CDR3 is TGTGCCAGCAGTGAGGCCACGGAGCAGTTCTTC.

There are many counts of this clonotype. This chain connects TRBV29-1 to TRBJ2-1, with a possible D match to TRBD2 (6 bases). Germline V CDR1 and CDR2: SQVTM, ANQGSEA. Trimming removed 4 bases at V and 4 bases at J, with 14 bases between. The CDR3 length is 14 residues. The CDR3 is CSVVGGGVYNEQFF. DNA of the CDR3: TGCAGCGTTGTAGGAGGAGGGGTTTACAATGAGCAGTTCTTC.

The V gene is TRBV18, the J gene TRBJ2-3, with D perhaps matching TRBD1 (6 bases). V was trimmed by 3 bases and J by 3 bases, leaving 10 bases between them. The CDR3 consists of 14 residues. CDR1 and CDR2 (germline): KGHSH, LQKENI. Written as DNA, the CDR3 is TGTGCCAGCTCACCGAACAGGGTAACAGATACGCAGTATTTT. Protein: CASSPNRVTDTQYF. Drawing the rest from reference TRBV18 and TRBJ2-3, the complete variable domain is NAGVMQNPRHLVRRRGQEARLRCSPMKGHSHVYWYRQLPEEGLKFMVYLQKENIIDESGMPKERFSAEFPKEGPSILRIQQVVRGDSAAYFCASSPNRVTDTQYFGPGTRLTVL.